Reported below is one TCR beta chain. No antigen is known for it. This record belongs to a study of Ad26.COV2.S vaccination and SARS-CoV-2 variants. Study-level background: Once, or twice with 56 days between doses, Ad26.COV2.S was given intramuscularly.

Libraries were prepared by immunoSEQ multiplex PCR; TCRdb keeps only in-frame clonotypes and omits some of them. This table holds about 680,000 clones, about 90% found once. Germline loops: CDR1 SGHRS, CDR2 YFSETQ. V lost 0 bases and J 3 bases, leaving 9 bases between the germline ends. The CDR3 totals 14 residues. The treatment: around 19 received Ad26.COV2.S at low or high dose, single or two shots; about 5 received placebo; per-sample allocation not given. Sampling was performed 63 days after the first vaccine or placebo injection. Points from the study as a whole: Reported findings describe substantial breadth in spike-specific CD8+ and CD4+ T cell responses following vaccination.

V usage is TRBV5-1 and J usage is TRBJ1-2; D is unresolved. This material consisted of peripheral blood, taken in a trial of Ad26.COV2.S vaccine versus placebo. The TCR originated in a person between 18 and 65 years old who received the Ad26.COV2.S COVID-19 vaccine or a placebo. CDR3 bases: TGCGCCAGCAGCTTGGAAGGTTTCCACTATGGCTACACCTTC. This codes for CASSLEGFHYGYTF.